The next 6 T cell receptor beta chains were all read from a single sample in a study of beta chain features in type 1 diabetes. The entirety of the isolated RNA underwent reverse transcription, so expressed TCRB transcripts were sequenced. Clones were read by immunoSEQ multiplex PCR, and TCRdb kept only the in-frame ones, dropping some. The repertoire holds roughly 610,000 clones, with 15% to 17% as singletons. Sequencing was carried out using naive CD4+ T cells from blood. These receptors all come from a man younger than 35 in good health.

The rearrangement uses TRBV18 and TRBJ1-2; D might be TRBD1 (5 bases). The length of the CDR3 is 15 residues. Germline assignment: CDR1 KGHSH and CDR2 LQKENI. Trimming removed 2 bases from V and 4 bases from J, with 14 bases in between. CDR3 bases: TGTGCCAGCTCACCATCCGCCCAGGGAAGCTATGGCTACACCTTC. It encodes CASSPSAQGSYGYTF.

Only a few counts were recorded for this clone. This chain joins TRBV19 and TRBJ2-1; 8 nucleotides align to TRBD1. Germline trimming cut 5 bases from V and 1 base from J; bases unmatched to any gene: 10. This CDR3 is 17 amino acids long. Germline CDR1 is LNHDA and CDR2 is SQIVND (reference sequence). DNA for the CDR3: TGTGCCAGTAGTCACAGACAGGGGAAGAGGTCCTACAATGAGCAGTTCTTC. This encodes CASSHRQGKRSYNEQFF.

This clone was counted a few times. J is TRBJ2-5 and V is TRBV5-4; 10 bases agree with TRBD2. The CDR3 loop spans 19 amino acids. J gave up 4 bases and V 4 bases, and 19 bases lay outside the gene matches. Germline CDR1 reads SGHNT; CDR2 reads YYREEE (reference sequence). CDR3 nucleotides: TGTGCCAGCAGCGGCGGACAGACTGGGACTAGCGTTCGGGCAGAGACCCAGTACTTC. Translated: CASSGGQTGTSVRAETQYF.

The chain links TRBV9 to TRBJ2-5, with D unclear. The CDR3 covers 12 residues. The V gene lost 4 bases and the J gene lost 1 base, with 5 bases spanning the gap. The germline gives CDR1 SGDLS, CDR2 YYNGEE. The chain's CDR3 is CASSRAQETQYF. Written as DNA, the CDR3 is TGTGCCAGCAGCAGAGCCCAAGAGACCCAGTACTTC.

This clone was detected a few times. The CDR3 loop reads CASSLTGEVDTF. CDR3 in DNA: TGTGCCAGCAGCCTGACGGGGGAGGTGGACACCTTC. The chain employs TRBV7-9 and TRBJ1-2, with D perhaps TRBD1 (5 bases). The ends were cut back, 5 bases at V and 12 bases at J, with 16 bases in the middle. The CDR3 totals 12 residues. The germline V gene encodes CDR1 SEHNR and CDR2 FQNEAQ (reference sequence).

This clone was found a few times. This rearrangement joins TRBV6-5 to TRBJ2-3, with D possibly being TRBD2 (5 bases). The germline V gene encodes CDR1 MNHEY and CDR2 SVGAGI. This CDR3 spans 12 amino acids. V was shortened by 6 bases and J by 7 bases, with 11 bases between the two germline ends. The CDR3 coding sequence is TGTGCCAGCAGGGAGGACCGCTATACGCAGTATTTT. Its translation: CASREDRYTQYF.